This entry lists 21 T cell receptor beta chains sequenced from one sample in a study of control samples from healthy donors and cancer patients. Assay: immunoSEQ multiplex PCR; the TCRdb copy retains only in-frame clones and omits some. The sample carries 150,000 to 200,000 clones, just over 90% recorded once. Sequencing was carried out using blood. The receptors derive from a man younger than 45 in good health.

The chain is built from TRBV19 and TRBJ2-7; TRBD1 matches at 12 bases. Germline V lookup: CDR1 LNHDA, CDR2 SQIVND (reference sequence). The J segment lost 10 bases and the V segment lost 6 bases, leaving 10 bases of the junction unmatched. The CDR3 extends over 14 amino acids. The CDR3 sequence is CASRPAGTGGIQYF. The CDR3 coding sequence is TGTGCCAGTAGACCAGCTGGGACAGGGGGCATACAGTACTTC.

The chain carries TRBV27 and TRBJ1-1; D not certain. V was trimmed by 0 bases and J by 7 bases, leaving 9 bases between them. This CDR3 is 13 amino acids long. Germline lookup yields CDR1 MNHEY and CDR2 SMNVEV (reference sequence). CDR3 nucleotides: TGTGCCAGCAGTTTATCGGTTTCAGATGAAGCTTTCTTT. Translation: CASSLSVSDEAFF.

The CDR3 sequence: CASRRQGANTGELFF. The CDR3 coding sequence is TGTGCCAGCAGACGACAGGGGGCCAACACCGGGGAGCTGTTTTTT. The V and J genes are TRBV14 and TRBJ2-2, with 10 positions matching TRBD1. Germline V CDR1 and CDR2: SGHDN, FVKESK. CDR3 length: 15 residues. Germline trimming cut 6 bases from V and 2 bases from J; bases unmatched to any gene: 3.

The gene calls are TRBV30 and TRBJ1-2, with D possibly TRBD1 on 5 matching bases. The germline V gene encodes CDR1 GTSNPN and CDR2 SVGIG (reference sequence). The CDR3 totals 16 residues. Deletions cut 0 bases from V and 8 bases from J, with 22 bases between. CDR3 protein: CAWSVTARGTGEGYTF. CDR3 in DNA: TGTGCCTGGAGTGTCACGGCCCGCGGGACCGGCGAGGGCTACACCTTC.

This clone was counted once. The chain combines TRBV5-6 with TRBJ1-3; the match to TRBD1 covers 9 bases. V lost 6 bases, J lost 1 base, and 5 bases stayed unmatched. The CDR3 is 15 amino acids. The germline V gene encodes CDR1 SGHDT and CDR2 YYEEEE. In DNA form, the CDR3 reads TGTGCCAGCACCGGGACAGGGCTATCTGGAAACACCATATATTTT. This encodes CASTGTGLSGNTIYF.

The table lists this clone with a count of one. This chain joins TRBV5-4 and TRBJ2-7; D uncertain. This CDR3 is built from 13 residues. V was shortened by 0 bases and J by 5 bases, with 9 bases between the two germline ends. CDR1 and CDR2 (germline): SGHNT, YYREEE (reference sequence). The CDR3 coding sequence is TGTGCCAGCAGCTTGGTGGGTTCCGACGAGCAGTACTTC. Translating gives CASSLVGSDEQYF.

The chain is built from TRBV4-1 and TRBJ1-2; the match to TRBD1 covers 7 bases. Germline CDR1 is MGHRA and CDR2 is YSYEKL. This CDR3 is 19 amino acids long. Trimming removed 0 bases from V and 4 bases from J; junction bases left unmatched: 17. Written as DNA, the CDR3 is TGCGCCAGCAGCCAAGATCTCATCTATGGGCAGGGGGTCCTCTATGGCTACACCTTC. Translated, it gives CASSQDLIYGQGVLYGYTF.

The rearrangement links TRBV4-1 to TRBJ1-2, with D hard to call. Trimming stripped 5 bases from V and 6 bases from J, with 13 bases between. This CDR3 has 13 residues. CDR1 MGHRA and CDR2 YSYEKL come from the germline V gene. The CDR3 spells CASSGYAWDGYTF. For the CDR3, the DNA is TGCGCCAGCAGCGGATACGCTTGGGATGGCTACACCTTC.

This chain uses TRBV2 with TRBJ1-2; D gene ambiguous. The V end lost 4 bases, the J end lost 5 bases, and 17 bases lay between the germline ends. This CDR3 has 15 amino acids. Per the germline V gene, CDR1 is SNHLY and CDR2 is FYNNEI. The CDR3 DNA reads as TGTGCCAGCAGTGTTGCGCGGGCGGGCTATTATGGCTACACCTTC. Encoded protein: CASSVARAGYYGYTF.

DNA of the CDR3: TGTGCCAGCAGCTTAGAGCTTCCGGTTATGAACACTGAAGCTTTCTTT. Translated, it gives CASSLELPVMNTEAFF. The chain recombines TRBV7-6 with TRBJ1-1; D is unresolved. CDR3 length: 16 amino acids. Germline loops: CDR1 SGHVS, CDR2 FNYEAQ. V lost 1 base and J lost 0, with 12 bases in between.

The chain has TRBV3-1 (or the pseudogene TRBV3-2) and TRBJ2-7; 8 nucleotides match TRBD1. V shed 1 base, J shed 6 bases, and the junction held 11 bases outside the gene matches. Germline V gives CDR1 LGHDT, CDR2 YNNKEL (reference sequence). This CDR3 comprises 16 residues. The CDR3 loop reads CASSQVGGQVTGEQYF. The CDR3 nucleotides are TGTGCCAGCAGCCAAGTCGGGGGACAGGTAACGGGCGAGCAGTACTTC.

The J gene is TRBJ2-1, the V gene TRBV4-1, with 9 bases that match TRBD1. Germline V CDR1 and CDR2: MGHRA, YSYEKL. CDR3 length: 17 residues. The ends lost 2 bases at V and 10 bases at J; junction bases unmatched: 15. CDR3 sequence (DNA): TGCGCCAGCAGCCAACCCACGGCGGGACAGGGAGTTCGGGAGCAGTTCTTC. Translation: CASSQPTAGQGVREQFF.

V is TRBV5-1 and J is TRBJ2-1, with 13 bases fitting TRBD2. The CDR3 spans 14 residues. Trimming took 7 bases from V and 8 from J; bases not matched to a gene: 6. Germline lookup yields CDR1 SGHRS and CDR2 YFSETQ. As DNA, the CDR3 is TGCGCCAGCGTTAGGACTAGCGGGAGTTATGAGCAGTTCTTC. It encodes CASVRTSGSYEQFF.

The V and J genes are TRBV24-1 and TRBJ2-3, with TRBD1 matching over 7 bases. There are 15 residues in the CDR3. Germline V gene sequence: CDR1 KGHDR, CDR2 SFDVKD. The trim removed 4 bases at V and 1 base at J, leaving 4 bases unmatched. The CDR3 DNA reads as TGTGCCACCAGTGACCCCGGGACAGGCACAGATACGCAGTATTTT. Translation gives CATSDPGTGTDTQYF.

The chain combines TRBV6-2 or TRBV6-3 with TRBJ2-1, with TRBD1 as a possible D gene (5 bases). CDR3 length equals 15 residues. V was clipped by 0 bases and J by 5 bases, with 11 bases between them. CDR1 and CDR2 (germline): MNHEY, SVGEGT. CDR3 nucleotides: TGTGCCAGCAGTTACTCCCCAGGGTTGGACAATGAGCAGTTCTTC. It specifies CASSYSPGLDNEQFF.

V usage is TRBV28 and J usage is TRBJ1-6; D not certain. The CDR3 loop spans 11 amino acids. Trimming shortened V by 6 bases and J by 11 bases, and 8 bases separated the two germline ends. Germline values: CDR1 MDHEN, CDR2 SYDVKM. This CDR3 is CASRSEPPLHF. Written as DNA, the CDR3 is TGTGCCAGCAGATCCGAGCCACCCCTCCACTTT.

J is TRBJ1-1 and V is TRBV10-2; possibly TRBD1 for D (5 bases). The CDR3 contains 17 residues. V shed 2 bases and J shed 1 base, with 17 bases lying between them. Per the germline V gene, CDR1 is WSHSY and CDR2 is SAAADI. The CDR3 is CASSENFQGWANTEAFF. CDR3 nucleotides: TGCGCCAGCAGTGAGAATTTTCAGGGTTGGGCGAACACTGAAGCTTTCTTT.

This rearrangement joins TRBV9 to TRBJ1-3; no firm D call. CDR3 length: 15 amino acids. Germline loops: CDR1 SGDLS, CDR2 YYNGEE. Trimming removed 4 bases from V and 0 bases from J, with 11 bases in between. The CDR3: CASSRSSISGNTIYF. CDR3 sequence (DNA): TGTGCCAGCAGCAGAAGCAGTATCTCTGGAAACACCATATATTTT.

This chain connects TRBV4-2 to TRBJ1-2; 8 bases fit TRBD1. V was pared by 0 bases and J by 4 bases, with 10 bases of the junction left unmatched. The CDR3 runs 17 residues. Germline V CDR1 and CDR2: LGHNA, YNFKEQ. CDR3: CASSQEASGDRIYGYTF. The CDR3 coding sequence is TGTGCCAGCAGCCAAGAGGCTTCAGGGGACAGGATCTATGGCTACACCTTC.

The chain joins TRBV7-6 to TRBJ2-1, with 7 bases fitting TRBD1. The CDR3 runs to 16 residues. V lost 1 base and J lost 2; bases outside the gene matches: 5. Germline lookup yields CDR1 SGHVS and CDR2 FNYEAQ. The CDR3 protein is CASSLEVTGAYNEQFF. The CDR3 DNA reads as TGTGCCAGCAGCTTAGAGGTTACAGGGGCCTACAATGAGCAGTTCTTC.

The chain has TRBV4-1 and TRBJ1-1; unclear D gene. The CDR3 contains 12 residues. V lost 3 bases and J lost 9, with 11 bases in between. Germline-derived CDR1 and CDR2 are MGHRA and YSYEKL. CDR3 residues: CASSQPLGKAFF. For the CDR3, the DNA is TGCGCCAGCAGCCAGCCTCTGGGTAAAGCTTTCTTT.